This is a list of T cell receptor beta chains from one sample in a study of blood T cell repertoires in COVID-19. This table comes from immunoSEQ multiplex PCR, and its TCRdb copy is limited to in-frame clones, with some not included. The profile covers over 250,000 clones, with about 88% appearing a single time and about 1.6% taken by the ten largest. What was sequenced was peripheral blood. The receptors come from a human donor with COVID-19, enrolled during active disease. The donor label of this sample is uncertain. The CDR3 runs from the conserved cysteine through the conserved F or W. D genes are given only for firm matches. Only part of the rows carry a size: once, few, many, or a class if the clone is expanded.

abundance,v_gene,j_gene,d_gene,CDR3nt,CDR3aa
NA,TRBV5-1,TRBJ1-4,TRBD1,TGCGCCAGCAGCGCAGACAGGGCGGATGAAAAACTGTTTTTT,CASSADRADEKLFF
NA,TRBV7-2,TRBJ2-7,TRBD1,TGTGCCAGCAGCATGGGACAGACCTCGTACGAGCAGTACTTC,CASSMGQTSYEQYF
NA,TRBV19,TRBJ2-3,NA,TGTGCCAGTAGTATTTCCACAGAAAATACGCAGTATTTT,CASSISTENTQYF
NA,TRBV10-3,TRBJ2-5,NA,TGTGCCATCAGTGAGTCGAGAGGGGGTCAAGAGACCCAGTACTTC,CAISESRGGQETQYF
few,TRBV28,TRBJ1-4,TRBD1,TGTGCCAGCACTCGACCGCAGGGGGCTGGTAATGAAAAACTGTTTTTT,CASTRPQGAGNEKLFF
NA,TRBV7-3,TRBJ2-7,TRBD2,TGTGCCAGCAGCTTAAAATTTGGGGGGGTCTACGAGCAGTACTTC,CASSLKFGGVYEQYF
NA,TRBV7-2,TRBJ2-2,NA,TGTGCCAGCAGCCCCCTAAGGAGTAACACCGGGGAGCTGTTTTTT,CASSPLRSNTGELFF
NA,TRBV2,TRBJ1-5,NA,TGTGCCAGCAGTTTTGAGGGCTATCAGCCCCAGCATTTT,CASSFEGYQPQHF
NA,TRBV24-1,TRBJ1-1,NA,TGTGCCACTCTTAACGGGGCTTTCTTT,CATLNGAFF
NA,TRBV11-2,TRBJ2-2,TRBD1,TGTGCCAGCAGCTCTCCGGGACAGGGGGCCACCGGGGAGCTGTTTTTT,CASSSPGQGATGELFF
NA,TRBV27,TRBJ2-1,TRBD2,TGTGCCAGCAGTACCCAAACGACTAGCAGCTCCTACAATGAGCAGTTCTTC,CASSTQTTSSSYNEQFF
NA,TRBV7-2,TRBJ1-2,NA,TGTGCCAGCAGCCTCCGATCAGGGTCCAACTATGGCTACACCTTC,CASSLRSGSNYGYTF
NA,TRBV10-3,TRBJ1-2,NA,TGTGCCATCAGTGGCAGTAGCAATGGCTACACCTTC,CAISGSSNGYTF
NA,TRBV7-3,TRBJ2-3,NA,TGTGCCAGCGGACTTGACCCAGCAAGCACAGATACGCAGTATTTT,CASGLDPASTDTQYF
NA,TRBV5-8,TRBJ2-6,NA,TGTGCCAGCAGCTTGGAGGCGGTTCCTGGGGCCAACGTCCTGACTTTC,CASSLEAVPGANVLTF
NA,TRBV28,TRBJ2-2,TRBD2,TGTGCCAGCAGTGGACGGACTAGCGGGAGGCCAGAGTACATTTGGCCCGGGGAGCTGTTTTTT,CASSGRTSGRPEYIWPGELFF
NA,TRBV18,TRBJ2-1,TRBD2,TGTGCCAGCTCACCACCGGGACTAGCGGTTAACAATGAGCAGTTCTTC,CASSPPGLAVNNEQFF
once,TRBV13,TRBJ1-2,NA,TGTGCCAGCAGCCTTCGACGGGTGGCCTATGGCTACACCTTC,CASSLRRVAYGYTF
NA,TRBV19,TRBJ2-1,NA,TGTGCCAGTAGTATCAGTCACCCCCTCAATGAGCAGTTCTTC,CASSISHPLNEQFF
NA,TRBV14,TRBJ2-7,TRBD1,TGTGCCAGCAGCCCGGACAGGGGGATTGACTACGAGCAGTACTTC,CASSPDRGIDYEQYF
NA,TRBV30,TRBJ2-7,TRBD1,TGTGCCTGGAACCGGGACAGGGGGCGGAACGAGCAGTACTTC,CAWNRDRGRNEQYF
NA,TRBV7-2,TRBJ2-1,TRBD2,TGTGCCAGCAGCTTAAGTAGCGGGACCTACAATGAGCAGTTCTTC,CASSLSSGTYNEQFF
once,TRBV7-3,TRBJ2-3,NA,TGTGCCAGCAGCTTAGGGCTAAGCACAGATACGCAGTATTTT,CASSLGLSTDTQYF
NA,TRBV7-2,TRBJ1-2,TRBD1,TGTGCCAGCAGCCCACAGGGGACCCAAGCTAACTATGGCTACACCTTC,CASSPQGTQANYGYTF
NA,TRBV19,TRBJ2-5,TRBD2,TGTGCCAGTAGTATAGGGGGACTAGCGGGATCTCAAGAGACCCAGTACTTC,CASSIGGLAGSQETQYF
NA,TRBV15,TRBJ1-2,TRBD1,TGTGCCACCAGCAGAGACGACCCTGGGACAGCCTACGGCTACACCTTC,CATSRDDPGTAYGYTF
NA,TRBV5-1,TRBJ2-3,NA,TGCGCCAGCAGCTTTGAAGGGGGCACAGATACGCAGTATTTT,CASSFEGGTDTQYF
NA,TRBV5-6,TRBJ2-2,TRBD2,TGTGCCAGCAGCTCCCCGGGACTAGCGGGACCCGGGGAGCTGTTTTTT,CASSSPGLAGPGELFF
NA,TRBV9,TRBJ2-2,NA,TGTGCCAGCAGCCCCACACGCGGGACTGGCGGGGAGCTGTTTTTT,CASSPTRGTGGELFF
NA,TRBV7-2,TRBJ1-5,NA,TGTGCCAGCAGCCTAGTGGAGGGAAATCAGCCCCAGCATTTT,CASSLVEGNQPQHF
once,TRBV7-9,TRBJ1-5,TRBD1,TGTGCCAGCAGTCCGACAGGGGGCGTTAGCAATCAGCCCCAGCATTTT,CASSPTGGVSNQPQHF
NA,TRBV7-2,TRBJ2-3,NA,TGTGCCAGCAGGGCGCAGGGGCACACAGATACGCAGTATTTT,CASRAQGHTDTQYF
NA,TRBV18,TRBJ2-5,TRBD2,TGTGCCAGCTCACCAGGCGGGCTAGCGGGACAGACCCAGTACTTC,CASSPGGLAGQTQYF
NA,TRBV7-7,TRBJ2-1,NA,TGTGCTAGCAGCTTCCGTAGTGGTAGTGAGCAGTTCTTC,CASSFRSGSEQFF
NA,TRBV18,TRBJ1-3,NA,TGTGCCAGCTCACCAAAGAGGGCGGACTCTGGAAACACCATATATTTT,CASSPKRADSGNTIYF
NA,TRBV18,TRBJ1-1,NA,TGTGCCAGCTCACCAGTAGCCGCAACAAACACTGAAGCTTTCTTT,CASSPVAATNTEAFF
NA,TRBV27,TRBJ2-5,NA,TGTGCCAGCAGTTTATCGCCCAGGGCGGCCCAGTACTTC,CASSLSPRAAQYF
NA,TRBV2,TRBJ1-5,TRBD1,TGTGCCAGCCCCCGGGGGGAGGACAGGGAGGGACAGCCCCAGCATTTT,CASPRGEDREGQPQHF
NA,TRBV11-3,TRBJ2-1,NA,TGTGCCAGCAGCTTAGGGGGCGCGAATGAGCAGTTCTTC,CASSLGGANEQFF
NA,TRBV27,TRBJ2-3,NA,TGTGCCAGCAGTAGCGTCGGAACAGATACGCAGTATTTT,CASSSVGTDTQYF
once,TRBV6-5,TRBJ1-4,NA,TGTGCCACCATGGACATATCTGCAACTAATGAAAAACTGTTTTTT,CATMDISATNEKLFF
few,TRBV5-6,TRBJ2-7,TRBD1,TGTGCCAGCAGCTCTGACAGGGGGCGGACCTACGAGCAGTACTTC,CASSSDRGRTYEQYF
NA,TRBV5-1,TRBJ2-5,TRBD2,TGCGCCAGCAGCTCCGGGACTATCGACGGGGAGACCCAGTACTTC,CASSSGTIDGETQYF
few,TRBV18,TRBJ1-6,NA,TGTGCCAGCTCACCATCCGCAGGGGATAATTCACCCCTCCACTTT,CASSPSAGDNSPLHF
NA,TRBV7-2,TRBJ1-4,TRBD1,TGTGCCAGCAGCGGACAGGGAAATAATGAAAAACTGTTTTTT,CASSGQGNNEKLFF
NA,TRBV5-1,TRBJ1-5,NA,TGCGCCAGCAGCTTATACCCCGGCGGGAATCAGCCCCAGCATTTT,CASSLYPGGNQPQHF
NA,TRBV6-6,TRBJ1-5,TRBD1,TGTGCCAGCAGTAACACAGGGGGGGGCAATCAGCCCCAGCATTTT,CASSNTGGGNQPQHF
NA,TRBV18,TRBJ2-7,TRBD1,TGTGCCAGCTCCCCTGGGACAGGGGCGTCTCACGAGCAGTACTTC,CASSPGTGASHEQYF
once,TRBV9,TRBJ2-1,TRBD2,TGTGCCAGCAGCGTTGCTAGCGGGGGACTCAGCTCCTACAATGAGCAGTTCTTC,CASSVASGGLSSYNEQFF
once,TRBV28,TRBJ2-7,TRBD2,TGTGCCAGCACCTCCCCTCTAGCGGGGAGTTCCTACGAGCAGTACTTC,CASTSPLAGSSYEQYF
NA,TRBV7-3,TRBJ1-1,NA,TGTGCCAGCAGCCTCAGGACAGACACTGAAGCTTTCTTT,CASSLRTDTEAFF
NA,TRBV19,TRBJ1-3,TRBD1,TGTGCCAGTAACCCGACAGGGACGTATGGAAACACCATATATTTT,CASNPTGTYGNTIYF
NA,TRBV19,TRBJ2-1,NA,TGTGCCAGTAGTATTAGCAGGGCGGTGTACAATGAGCAGTTCTTC,CASSISRAVYNEQFF
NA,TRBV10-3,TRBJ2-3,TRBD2,TGTGCCATCAGTGAGTCCCGGGGGGGCACAGATACGCAGTATTTT,CAISESRGGTDTQYF
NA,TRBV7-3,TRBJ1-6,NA,TGTGCCAGCAGCTCTGGGATAGCAGGGTCGGGTTCACCCCTCCACTTT,CASSSGIAGSGSPLHF
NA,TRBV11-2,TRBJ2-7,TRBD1,TGTGCCAGCAGCCGGGACAGGGTGACCTACGAGCAGTACTTC,CASSRDRVTYEQYF
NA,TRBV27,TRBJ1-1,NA,TGTGCCAGCAGTTTCGGGGGGGGTGGGGCTAACACTGAAGCTTTCTTT,CASSFGGGGANTEAFF
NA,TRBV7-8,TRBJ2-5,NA,TGTGCCAGCAGCTCAGTCGAGACCCAGTACTTC,CASSSVETQYF